The entry that follows covers one T cell receptor (beta chain) sequence. This clonotype was counted at least ten times. Its antigen is still unknown. Qualities for individual bases were not recorded, and no much larger clone is one base off. V and J lose 0 bases and 4 bases, and a span of 6 bases separates them. The germline V gene sets CDR1 to MNHEY and CDR2 to SVGEGT. Including cysteine and phenylalanine, the CDR3 has 13 amino acids. Left in the record is the CDR3 DNA by itself, 39 bases read in frame from the first base. These data are taken from a study of blood T cells in healthy people across ages (dated by TCRdb to the mid-2010s). Background for the entire study: In model experiments, template switching captured about one uniquely barcoded TCR beta cDNA molecule for every two T cells. Using deep sequencing normalized with unique cDNA molecular identifiers, the study measured how TCR beta repertoire diversity changes with age. Four age groups were formed from the donors: young (average 16 years), middle-aged (approximately 40), aged (around 62) and long-lived (82). For two donors (one aged 18 to 29 and one aged 80 or older), the study analyzed two additional independent replicas of 1 million unique cDNA reads from the same blood draw. To avoid experimental bias, donors of different ages were spread randomly across the sequencing lanes. What the authors observed across the whole study: Observed TCR beta diversity per million T cells fell roughly linearly with age, and a significant reduction was already apparent by age around 36. Estimates of total diversity based on one million sequenced T cells were considered lower bounds and underestimates. Compared with the aged group, the long-lived group had more naive CD4+ T cells, fewer expanded clones and increased TCR diversity, suggesting age selection. Donor CMV infection status was unknown, potentially confounding age-related changes in expanded clonotypes. A strong correlation was found between observed TCR beta diversity and the percentage of naive T cells measured by flow cytometry. Conclusive comparison of naive and antigen-experienced compartments was prevented by the profiling of bulk unsorted PBMCs.

The library was produced with 5' RACE. The reads were generated on an Illumina HiSeq 2500. A second roughly 6 to 12 cycle PCR used a sample-barcoded 5' primer and a J-beta primer mix. Each TCR beta cDNA molecule received a unique molecular identifier from a template-switch 5' adaptor carrying 12 random nucleotides. At least 2.5 million CDR3-containing paired-end reads were obtained from each sample. First-strand cDNA was synthesized from all RNA with the Mint cDNA synthesis kit, primed by a TRBC-specific oligonucleotide. After uracil-DNA glycosylase treatment, a first 18-cycle PCR used universal primers M1SS and BC2_uni_R on all cDNA. On the authors' methods: Normalization of each sample was performed by random selection of 1 million high-quality reads, each carrying a distinct molecular identifier. Reads sharing molecular identifiers were discarded rather than binned into consensus sequences. CDR3 identification, clonotype clustering and error correction used MiTCR with a Q25 quality threshold and the strictest error-elimination algorithm. A nonparametric unseen species model with Euler transformation was used to estimate a lower bound on total TCR beta diversity. Clones were called with MiXCR by TCRdb after fastp trimmed the public reads at Q25, and only in-frame beta chains were retained. Each entry is one CDR3 protein sequence, shown with its most common DNA and genes. The V and J calls and clone size come from TCRdb's table, not from the authors' own analysis. This sample gives about a million distinct CDR3 sequences in total; roughly two fifths of them show up just once. Around 13% of the sample goes to the ten largest clones.

The roughly 39 donors, aged 6 to 90 years, were systemically healthy Caucasian individuals from Russia. Each donor gave around 9.5 milliliters of peripheral blood, collected into EDTA-treated Vacutainer tubes. Ficoll-Paque density-gradient centrifugation was used to isolate PBMCs, with at least 6.5 million per sample. Total RNA, at least 6 micrograms per sample, was extracted from PBMCs with Trizol reagent. Naive CD45RAhigh/CD27high T cell percentages were measured by flow cytometry on a PBMC aliquot from every donor. The receptor comes from a man aged 18 to 30 in good health. Here the chain combines TRBV6-2 or TRBV6-3 and TRBJ1-2, with TRBD1 as a weak D call on 6 bases. Sequenced material: blood. The CDR3 in this case is CASSYSDSYGYTF. The bases read TGTGCCAGCAGTTACTCGGACAGCTATGGCTACACCTTC.